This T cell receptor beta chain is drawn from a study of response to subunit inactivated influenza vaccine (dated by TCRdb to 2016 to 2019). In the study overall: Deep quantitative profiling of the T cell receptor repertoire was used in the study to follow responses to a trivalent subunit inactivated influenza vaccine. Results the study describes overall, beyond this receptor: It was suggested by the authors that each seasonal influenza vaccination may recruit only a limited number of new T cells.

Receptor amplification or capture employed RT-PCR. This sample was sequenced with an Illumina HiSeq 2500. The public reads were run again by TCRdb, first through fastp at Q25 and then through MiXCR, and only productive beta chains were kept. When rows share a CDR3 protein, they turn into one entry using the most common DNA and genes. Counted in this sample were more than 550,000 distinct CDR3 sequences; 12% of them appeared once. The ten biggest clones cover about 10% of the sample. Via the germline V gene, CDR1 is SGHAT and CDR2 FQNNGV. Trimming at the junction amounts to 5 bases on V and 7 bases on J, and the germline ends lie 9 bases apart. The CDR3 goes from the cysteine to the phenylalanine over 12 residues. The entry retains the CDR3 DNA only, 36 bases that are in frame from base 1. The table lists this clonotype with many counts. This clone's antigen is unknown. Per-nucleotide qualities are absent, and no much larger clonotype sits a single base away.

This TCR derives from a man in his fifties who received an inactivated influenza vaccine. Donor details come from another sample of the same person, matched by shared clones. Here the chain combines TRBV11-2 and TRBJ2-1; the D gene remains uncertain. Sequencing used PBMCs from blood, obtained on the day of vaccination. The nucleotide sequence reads TGTGCCAGCAGCCCCGGGTTGAATGAGCAGTTCTTC. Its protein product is CASSPGLNEQFF.